This entry lists 21 T cell receptor beta chains sequenced from one sample in a study of blood T cell repertoires in COVID-19. Clones were read by immunoSEQ multiplex PCR, and TCRdb kept only the in-frame ones, dropping some. In the table there are about 92,000 clones, about two thirds of which are singletons. The specimen was peripheral blood. Source of these receptors: a woman aged 60-75 years in a cohort sampled during active or convalescent COVID-19.

CDR3 sequence: CASSPGHLNTGELFF. The CDR3 DNA reads TGTGCCAGCAGCCCGGGACACTTAAACACCGGGGAGCTGTTTTTT. This chain links TRBV11-2 with TRBJ2-2; tentative D call: TRBD1 (6 bases). CDR3 length: 15 residues. Germline values: CDR1 SGHAT, CDR2 FQNNGV. The V end lost 5 bases, the J end lost 2 bases, and 12 bases lay between the germline ends. Combining the CDR3 with reference TRBV11-2 and TRBJ2-2 gives the whole variable domain EAGVAQSPRYKIIEKRQSVAFWCNPISGHATLYWYQQILGQGPKLLIQFQNNGVVDDSQLPKDRFSAERLKGVDSTLKIQPAKLEDSAVYLCASSPGHLNTGELFFGEGSRLTVL.

This clone appeared a few times. The chain uses TRBV5-1 and TRBJ1-4; 7 bases fit TRBD1. This CDR3 region has 16 residues. Germline V gives CDR1 SGHRS, CDR2 YFSETQ. Trimming removed 4 bases from V and 2 bases from J; junction bases left unmatched: 8. This CDR3 is CASSPRQGSTNEKLFF. The CDR3 nucleotides are TGCGCCAGCAGCCCCCGACAGGGATCCACTAATGAAAAACTGTTTTTT.

The rearrangement links TRBV25-1 to TRBJ1-2, with a tentative D call TRBD1 (6 bases). The CDR3 is 13 amino acids. Germline CDR1 is MGHDK and CDR2 is SYGVNS. V was trimmed by 7 bases and J by 3 bases, leaving 12 bases between them. For the CDR3, the DNA is TGTGCCAGCAAGGGGACAACTTACTATGGCTACACCTTC. Translated, it gives CASKGTTYYGYTF.

The chain combines TRBV3-1 (or the pseudogene TRBV3-2) with TRBJ2-7, with TRBD1 matching 9 bases. V lost 1 base, J lost 5 bases, and 9 bases stayed unmatched. Germline CDR1 is LGHDT and CDR2 is YNNKEL (reference sequence). This CDR3 is 16 amino acids long. The CDR3 is CASSQADRGAPHEQYF. The CDR3 DNA sequence: TGTGCCAGCAGCCAAGCCGACAGGGGGGCTCCCCACGAGCAGTACTTC.

V and J are TRBV5-4 and TRBJ2-2; TRBD2 is a possible D gene (6 bases). V shed 0 bases and J shed 4 bases, with 16 bases lying between them. The length of the CDR3 is 17 residues. Germline V lookup: CDR1 SGHNT, CDR2 YYREEE (reference sequence). CDR3 sequence: CASSLGGQRVGTGELFF. The DNA for the CDR3 is TGTGCCAGCAGCTTGGGCGGGCAGCGGGTAGGCACCGGGGAGCTGTTTTTT.

The V and J genes are TRBV6-6 and TRBJ2-7; 8 positions match TRBD2. The junction had 7 bases not matched to a gene; V was cut back by 5 bases and J by 1 base. Germline-derived CDR1 and CDR2 are MNHNY and SVGAGI (reference sequence). The CDR3 runs 15 residues. CDR3 in DNA: TGTGCCAGCAGTCCGCAGCGGGGGTGGTCCTACGAGCAGTACTTC. It specifies CASSPQRGWSYEQYF.

The chain joins TRBV12-3 or TRBV12-4 to TRBJ1-4; weak D call: TRBD1 (6 bases). There are 13 residues in the CDR3. V was cut by 6 bases and J by 7 bases, with 12 bases left in between. The CDR3 protein is CASRETGPEKLFF. The CDR3 coding sequence is TGTGCCAGCAGGGAGACAGGTCCTGAAAAACTGTTTTTT.

The rearrangement links TRBV25-1 to TRBJ1-4, with TRBD1 as a possible D gene (6 bases). The CDR3 contains 15 residues. Trimming took 6 bases from V and 7 from J, leaving 18 bases between them. The V gene's germline CDR1 is MGHDK and CDR2 SYGVNS. The CDR3 sequence: CASRDVQGEGEKLFF. In DNA form, the CDR3 reads TGTGCCAGCAGAGACGTACAGGGCGAAGGTGAAAAACTGTTTTTT.

V and J are TRBV2 and TRBJ2-7, with 12 positions matching TRBD2. CDR3 length equals 15 residues. V lost 6 bases and J lost 3; bases outside the gene matches: 6. Germline V gene sequence: CDR1 SNHLY, CDR2 FYNNEI. CDR3 nucleotides: TGTGCCAGCAGACGGACTAGCGGGGACATCTACGAGCAGTACTTC. It yields the protein CASRRTSGDIYEQYF.

V is TRBV19 and J is TRBJ1-6; 7 positions agree with TRBD1. J lost 3 bases, V lost 2 bases, and 4 bases had no gene match. The CDR3 has 16 amino acids. The V gene's germline CDR1 is LNHDA and CDR2 SQIVND (reference sequence). CDR3 loop: CASSIRQGYYNSPLHF. The CDR3 nucleotides read TGTGCCAGTAGTATACGACAGGGATACTATAATTCACCCCTCCACTTT.

This clone was seen only once. The CDR3 loop is CASSYGRAQETQYF. For the CDR3, the DNA is TGTGCCAGCAGTTACGGGCGGGCCCAAGAGACCCAGTACTTC. The chain has TRBV6-5 and TRBJ2-5; TRBD2 might be the D (5 bases). Germline V CDR1 and CDR2: MNHEY, SVGAGI. CDR3 length: 14 amino acids. The V and J ends lost 2 bases and 1 base respectively, with 8 bases between them.

The chain carries TRBV9 and TRBJ1-2; D might be TRBD1 (6 bases). The CDR3 is made up of 14 amino acids. With 1 base removed from V and 8 bases from J, the gap between germline ends came to 15 bases. Germline V gene lookup returns CDR1 SGDLS and CDR2 YYNGEE. The CDR3 coding sequence is TGTGCCAGCAGCGTAAGCCCCTCAGGGGCAGGCTACACCTTC. Translating it yields CASSVSPSGAGYTF.

The CDR3 nucleotides are TGTGCCTGCTGCACCAATGGGACAGGGCACGACCGGGATGAAAAACTGTTTTTT. The encoded protein is CACCTNGTGHDRDEKLFF. This chain links TRBV13 with TRBJ1-4; TRBD1 agrees at 9 bases. Germline CDR1 reads PRHDT; CDR2 reads FYEKMQ (reference sequence). The CDR3 is 18 amino acids. V lost 11 bases to trimming and J lost 6 bases; unmatched junction nucleotides: 22.

This clone was counted a single time. The CDR3 loop is CASSKARPPGQTNSNQPQHF. CDR3 DNA: TGTGCCAGCAGCAAAGCGCGTCCCCCGGGACAGACTAATAGCAATCAGCCCCAGCATTTT. The genes are TRBV21-1 and TRBJ1-5; TRBD1 is the table's D call and was not checked against the DNA. TRBV21-1 is deemed a pseudogene. The CDR3 sequence is 20 residues long.

This clone was counted once. The chain employs TRBV30 and TRBJ1-1; D gene uncertain. Between the trimmed V and J ends, which lost 2 bases and 7 bases, there was a span of 11 bases. Germline CDR1 reads GTSNPN; CDR2 reads SVGIG (reference sequence). This CDR3 spans 12 amino acids. The CDR3 DNA reads as TGTGCCTGGAGTTCACCGACTGTTGAAGCTTTCTTT. As protein: CAWSSPTVEAFF.

This rearrangement joins TRBV13 to TRBJ2-7, with D possibly TRBD2 on 6 matching bases. Germline loops: CDR1 PRHDT, CDR2 FYEKMQ (reference sequence). This CDR3 is built from 15 residues. The V and J ends lost 8 bases and 0 bases respectively, with 17 bases between them. The CDR3 here is CASWRLDPSSYEQYF. CDR3 DNA sequence: TGTGCCAGCTGGCGACTAGACCCTTCCTCCTACGAGCAGTACTTC. The complete variable domain, with remaining parts taken from reference TRBV13 and TRBJ2-7, reads AAGVIQSPRHLIKEKRETATLKCYPIPRHDTVYWYQQGPGQDPQFLISFYEKMQSDKGSIPDRFSAQQFSDYHSELNMSSLELGDSALYFCASWRLDPSSYEQYFGPGTRLTVT.

In DNA, the CDR3 is TGTGCCAGCAGTTACTCATCCGGGTATGGGAATTCACCCCTCCACTTT. Residues: CASSYSSGYGNSPLHF. V and J are TRBV6-5 and TRBJ1-6; no clear D gene. V was cut by 0 bases and J by 7 bases, with 13 bases left in between. The V gene's germline CDR1 is MNHEY and CDR2 SVGAGI. The CDR3 length is 16 residues.

V gene TRBV5-1 combines with J gene TRBJ2-6, with D perhaps TRBD1 (6 bases). This CDR3 has 14 residues. The V end was cut by 5 bases, the J end by 3 bases, with 9 bases between. Germline values: CDR1 SGHRS, CDR2 YFSETQ. The CDR3 sequence: CASRGAGGANVLTF. The CDR3, as DNA: TGCGCCAGCAGGGGGGCAGGTGGGGCCAACGTCCTGACTTTC. The entire variable domain, with the rest obtained from reference TRBV5-1 and TRBJ2-6, is as follows: KAGVTQTPRYLIKTRGQQVTLSCSPISGHRSVSWYQQTPGQGLQFLFEYFSETQRNKGNFPGRFSGRQFSNSRSEMNVSTLELGDSALYLCASRGAGGANVLTFGAGSRLTVL.

V and J are TRBV19 and TRBJ2-5, with D tentatively TRBD1 (6 bases). The CDR3 contains 14 residues. V was clipped by 5 bases and J by 2 bases, with 12 bases between them. Germline CDR1 reads LNHDA; CDR2 reads SQIVND (reference sequence). The CDR3 sequence is CASSQQGSQETQYF. The CDR3 DNA reads as TGTGCCAGTAGTCAACAGGGCTCTCAAGAGACCCAGTACTTC.

In the case of this clone: One end of the junction varies from germline; a read error may be responsible. J is TRBJ2-2 and V is TRBV19; TRBD2 is a possible D gene (5 bases). Germline assignment: CDR1 LNHDA and CDR2 SQIVND (reference sequence). The CDR3 length is 14 residues. The CDR3 region has the DNA TGTGCCAGTAGTCTAGACCCTAGCTCCCGGGAGCTGTTTTTT. It translates to CASSLDPSSRELFF.

The V gene is TRBV6-5, the J gene TRBJ1-2, with TRBD1 as a possible D gene (5 bases). This CDR3 contains 15 residues. Germline CDR1 is MNHEY and CDR2 is SVGAGI. Trimming pared 0 bases from V and 2 bases from J, leaving 10 bases between. This chain's CDR3 is CASSYSTVGNYGYTF. The CDR3 DNA sequence: TGTGCCAGCAGTTACTCGACAGTCGGGAACTATGGCTACACCTTC.